These 25 T cell receptor beta chains were all obtained from the same sample, sequenced in a study of blood T cell repertoires in COVID-19. Assay: immunoSEQ multiplex PCR; the TCRdb copy retains only in-frame clones and omits some. The table includes approximately 230,000 clones, 85% to 90% detected once. Sequenced material: PBMCs or T cells enriched from blood (not recorded which). These TCRs come from a man aged 40-55 years who had recovered from COVID-19.

The genes are TRBV5-4 and TRBJ1-2, with D unclear. The germline V gene encodes CDR1 SGHNT and CDR2 YYREEE (reference sequence). CDR3 length: 15 amino acids. Trimming shortened V by 0 bases and J by 5 bases, and 14 bases separated the two germline ends. The CDR3 DNA follows: TGTGCCAGCAGCTTGGGACCCGGGTTCGAGTATGGCTACACCTTC. Translating it yields CASSLGPGFEYGYTF. Full variable domain (remainder filled in from reference TRBV5-4 and TRBJ1-2): ETGVTQSPTHLIKTRGQQVTLRCSSQSGHNTVSWYQQALGQGPQFIFQYYREEENGRGNFPPRFSGLQFPNYSSELNVNALELDDSALYLCASSLGPGFEYGYTFGSGTRLTVV.

The V and J genes are TRBV5-1 and TRBJ2-2, with D perhaps TRBD1 (6 bases). Germline V gene data show CDR1 as SGHRS and CDR2 as YFSETQ. The V gene lost 4 bases and the J gene lost 3 bases, with 16 bases spanning the gap. The CDR3 has 16 amino acids. CDR3 loop: CASSQGHRVDTGELFF. The CDR3 nucleotides are TGCGCCAGCAGCCAGGGACATAGGGTCGACACCGGGGAGCTGTTTTTT.

This rearrangement joins TRBV24-1 to TRBJ1-5, with 11 bases identical to TRBD1. V was pared by 3 bases and J by 5 bases, with 2 bases of the junction left unmatched. Germline V gives CDR1 KGHDR, CDR2 SFDVKD. CDR3 length: 15 residues. CDR3 nucleotide sequence: TGTGCCACCAGTGATGGACAGGGGGCCGATCAGCCCCAGCATTTT. It encodes CATSDGQGADQPQHF.

This chain connects TRBV25-1 to TRBJ2-7, with D maybe TRBD2 (5 bases). V gave up 5 bases and J gave up 0 bases, with 14 bases separating them. Per the germline V gene, CDR1 is MGHDK and CDR2 is SYGVNS. The CDR3 sequence is 15 residues long. The CDR3 bases are TGTGCCAGCAGTCCTCTTCCGGGGAGCTCCTACGAGCAGTACTTC. This sequence encodes CASSPLPGSSYEQYF.

The chain links TRBV4-1 to TRBJ2-7, with 10 bases identical to TRBD1. Per the germline V gene, CDR1 is MGHRA and CDR2 is YSYEKL. The CDR3 is made up of 14 amino acids. With 10 bases clipped from V and 4 bases from J, the junction kept 10 bases outside the gene matches. In nucleotides, the CDR3 is TGCGCCACCAAAAGGACAGGGGGTTTTTACGAGCAGTACTTC. Translation: CATKRTGGFYEQYF.

V is TRBV28 and J is TRBJ1-3; unclear D gene. The CDR3 spans 13 residues. Trimming cost V 6 bases and J 4 bases, with 10 bases left between them. Germline lookup yields CDR1 MDHEN and CDR2 SYDVKM. DNA of the CDR3: TGTGCCAGCAGGCCCGGCGGGGGAAACACCATATATTTT. As protein: CASRPGGGNTIYF.

The rearrangement joins TRBV5-1 to TRBJ1-1; D remains ambiguous. CDR3 length equals 15 residues. V lost 0 bases to trimming and J lost 0 bases, with 9 bases between them. From germline, CDR1 is SGHRS and CDR2 YFSETQ. CDR3 sequence reads: CASSLDGVMNTEAFF. CDR3 sequence (DNA): TGCGCCAGCAGCTTGGATGGAGTTATGAACACTGAAGCTTTCTTT.

The genes are TRBV30 and TRBJ1-5; D uncertain. The CDR3 is made up of 13 amino acids. Germline V gives CDR1 GTSNPN, CDR2 SVGIG (reference sequence). V was trimmed by 3 bases and J by 6 bases, leaving 12 bases between them. The CDR3 bases are TGTGCCTGGAGCCGGAGTCCGACTCAGCCCCAGCATTTT. Translating gives CAWSRSPTQPQHF. Full variable domain (outside the CDR3, taken from reference TRBV30 and TRBJ1-5): SQTIHQWPATLVQPVGSPLSLECTVEGTSNPNLYWYRQAAGRGLQLLFYSVGIGQISSEVPQNLSASRPQDRQFILSSKKLLLSDSGFYLCAWSRSPTQPQHFGDGTRLSIL.

The chain uses TRBV15 and TRBJ2-3, with 8 bases lining up with TRBD2. Germline V gives CDR1 LNHNV, CDR2 YYDKDF (reference sequence). V dropped 2 bases and J dropped 4; count of bases not matched to a gene: 5. The CDR3 is 15 amino acids. The CDR3 region has the DNA TGTGCCACCAGCAGACTACCGGGGGGGGCAGATACGCAGTATTTT. It codes for CATSRLPGGADTQYF.

The chain links TRBV9 to TRBJ1-5; D is uncertain. CDR1 SGDLS and CDR2 YYNGEE come from the germline V gene. This CDR3 comprises 13 residues. Trimming left V 7 bases short and J 3 bases short, with 11 bases between. In DNA form, the CDR3 reads TGTGCCAGCGGTCCGGGAAACAATCAGCCCCAGCATTTT. This translates into CASGPGNNQPQHF.

The rearrangement joins TRBV9 to TRBJ2-7, with D possibly matching TRBD1 (5 bases). Germline V lookup: CDR1 SGDLS, CDR2 YYNGEE. This CDR3 region has 14 residues. Between the trimmed V and J ends, which lost 0 bases and 6 bases, there was a span of 13 bases. Written as DNA, the CDR3 is TGTGCCAGCAGCGTAGGGGCAGGGTCGTCCGAGCAGTACTTC. It encodes CASSVGAGSSEQYF.

This clone appeared a few times. The rearrangement joins TRBV6-5 to TRBJ1-1; TRBD1 might be the D (5 bases). Germline V gene sequence: CDR1 MNHEY, CDR2 SVGAGI. The CDR3 covers 13 residues. The CDR3 sequence is CGTSRGDGSEAFF. Here the CDR3 DNA reads TGTGGAACTTCGCGGGGGGATGGTTCGGAAGCTTTCTTT.

V usage is TRBV11-2 and J usage is TRBJ2-7, with a tentative D call TRBD1 (5 bases). Trimming removed 5 bases from V and 6 bases from J, with 17 bases in between. CDR1 is SGHAT, CDR2 FQNNGV, per germline. The CDR3 loop spans 14 amino acids. CDR3 sequence (DNA): TGTGCCAGCAGCCCGACAGTCCCCTTGGGCGAGCAGTACTTC. This sequence encodes CASSPTVPLGEQYF. Complete variable domain (other parts from reference TRBV11-2 and TRBJ2-7): EAGVAQSPRYKIIEKRQSVAFWCNPISGHATLYWYQQILGQGPKLLIQFQNNGVVDDSQLPKDRFSAERLKGVDSTLKIQPAKLEDSAVYLCASSPTVPLGEQYFGPGTRLTVT.

CDR3 bases: TGTGCCATCAGTGAGTCGCGCCAAGAGACCCAGTACTTC. It codes for CAISESRQETQYF. V usage is TRBV10-3 and J usage is TRBJ2-5; D unresolved. Germline V gives CDR1 ENHRY, CDR2 SYGVKD. V shed 0 bases and J shed 1 base, with 3 bases lying between them. There are 13 residues in the CDR3.

This chain uses TRBV5-1 with TRBJ1-2; D perhaps matches TRBD1 (6 bases). Trimming pared 0 bases from V and 8 bases from J, leaving 17 bases between. Germline CDR1 is SGHRS and CDR2 is YFSETQ. This CDR3 spans 15 amino acids. As DNA, the CDR3 is TGCGCCAGCAGCTTGGTTCGGGACAACCAAGGAGGCTACACCTTC. As protein: CASSLVRDNQGGYTF. Full variable domain (remainder filled in from reference TRBV5-1 and TRBJ1-2): KAGVTQTPRYLIKTRGQQVTLSCSPISGHRSVSWYQQTPGQGLQFLFEYFSETQRNKGNFPGRFSGRQFSNSRSEMNVSTLELGDSALYLCASSLVRDNQGGYTFGSGTRLTVV.

The chain employs TRBV18 and TRBJ2-1; 8 nucleotides agree with TRBD2. V lost 5 bases, J lost 4 bases, and 13 bases stayed unmatched. This CDR3 is 17 amino acids long. The germline gives CDR1 KGHSH, CDR2 LQKENI. The DNA of the CDR3 is TGTGCCAGCTCAGGGATGACCGAGGCGGGGGGATACAATGAGCAGTTCTTC. Translation: CASSGMTEAGGYNEQFF.

To note about this clone: A junction boundary mismatches the germline segment, possibly from a read error. This chain connects TRBV12-3 or TRBV12-4 to TRBJ1-2; D is unclear. CDR3 size: 12 residues. This CDR3 reads CASSLATRDGYF. The CDR3 nucleotides are TGTGCCAGCAGTTTAGCCACGAGGGATGGTTACTTC.

The V and J genes are TRBV9 and TRBJ2-1, with TRBD2 matching over 7 bases. The CDR3 covers 14 residues. After removal of 0 bases from V and 10 bases from J, the junction contained 7 bases not matched to a gene. Germline CDR1 reads SGDLS; CDR2 reads YYNGEE. CDR3 loop: CASSVDQRGGEQFF. The DNA for the CDR3 is TGTGCCAGCAGCGTAGACCAGCGGGGCGGGGAGCAGTTCTTC. Full variable domain (missing parts from reference TRBV9 and TRBJ2-1): DSGVTQTPKHLITATGQRVTLRCSPRSGDLSVYWYQQSLDQGLQFLIQYYNGEERAKGNILERFSAQQFPDLHSELNLSSLELGDSALYFCASSVDQRGGEQFFGPGTRLTVL.

The chain combines TRBV10-3 with TRBJ2-1; TRBD2 aligns across 13 bases. The CDR3 is 17 residues long. V shed 7 bases, J shed 2 bases, and the junction held 8 bases outside the gene matches. CDR1 ENHRY and CDR2 SYGVKD come from the germline V gene. CDR3 nucleotide sequence: TGTGCCATCACCTGGACTAGCGGGAGAAATACCTACAATGAGCAGTTCTTC. Translation gives CAITWTSGRNTYNEQFF.

This rearrangement joins TRBV28 to TRBJ2-5; D might be TRBD1 (6 bases). This CDR3 has 14 residues. V lost 3 bases and J lost 5, with 13 bases in between. The germline gives CDR1 MDHEN, CDR2 SYDVKM. CDR3 protein: CASSFWQGIETQYF. DNA of the CDR3: TGTGCCAGCAGTTTCTGGCAGGGGATTGAGACCCAGTACTTC.

The J gene is TRBJ1-6, the V gene TRBV5-6, with D possibly being TRBD1 (5 bases). V lost 1 base to trimming and J lost 2 bases, with 16 bases between them. The CDR3 consists of 18 residues. Germline V CDR1 and CDR2: SGHDT, YYEEEE. The CDR3 spells CASSLRQLFSAYNSPLHF. The CDR3 region has the DNA TGTGCCAGCAGCTTGAGACAGCTATTTTCCGCCTATAATTCACCCCTCCACTTT.

In nucleotides, the CDR3 is TGTGCCTGGAGTAACACTGGAAACACCATATATTTT. Translated, it gives CAWSNTGNTIYF. This chain uses TRBV30 with TRBJ1-3; no firm D call. CDR3 size: 12 residues. The ends were cut back, 2 bases at V and 2 bases at J, with 4 bases in the middle. Germline V gene sequence: CDR1 GTSNPN, CDR2 SVGIG (reference sequence).

V and J are TRBV13 and TRBJ1-1, with a tentative D call TRBD1 (6 bases). CDR3 size: 14 residues. Germline V gene sequence: CDR1 PRHDT, CDR2 FYEKMQ (reference sequence). The V gene lost 6 bases and the J gene lost 4 bases, with 15 bases spanning the gap. The CDR3 region has the DNA TGTGCCAGCAGTTTCAGCGCCAGGGGCACTGAAGCTTTCTTT. Its translation: CASSFSARGTEAFF.

The chain carries TRBV11-3 and TRBJ2-1, with 7 bases identical to TRBD2. The CDR3 spans 16 residues. The J segment lost 3 bases and the V segment lost 5 bases, leaving 10 bases of the junction unmatched. Germline CDR1 is SGHNT and CDR2 is YENEEA. The CDR3 nucleotides are TGTGCCAGCAGCCCCGATCCTAGCGGTTTCTACAATGAGCAGTTCTTC. Translation gives CASSPDPSGFYNEQFF.

The chain carries TRBV27 and TRBJ1-1; D not resolved. Germline lookup yields CDR1 MNHEY and CDR2 SMNVEV (reference sequence). The germline V and J ends were trimmed by 6 bases and 4 bases, with 6 bases remaining between them. CDR3 length: 11 amino acids. The CDR3 reads CASSGGTEAFF. CDR3 DNA sequence: TGTGCCAGCAGCGGTGGCACTGAAGCTTTCTTT.